Following are 9 T cell receptor beta chains from one sample sequenced in a study of blood T cell repertoires in COVID-19. Generated by immunoSEQ multiplex PCR, the TCRdb table keeps only in-frame clones and is missing some. In the table there are about 53,000 clones, 75% to 85% of which are singletons. Sequenced sample: peripheral blood. Receptors were obtained from a woman in her fifties or sixties with acute or convalescent COVID-19.

This rearrangement joins TRBV27 to TRBJ1-2; 8 nucleotides agree with TRBD1. The CDR3 is 14 residues long. Germline-derived CDR1 and CDR2 are MNHEY and SMNVEV (reference sequence). V shed 5 bases and J 4 bases; nucleotides not matched to a gene: 6. The CDR3 bases are TGTGCCAGCAGTCCCTTGGGACAGGTCTATGGCTACACCTTC. It codes for CASSPLGQVYGYTF.

The rearrangement links TRBV28 to TRBJ1-1; 10 bases agree with TRBD1. The CDR3 length is 15 residues. Germline V gives CDR1 MDHEN, CDR2 SYDVKM. Germline trimming cut 7 bases from V and 6 bases from J; bases unmatched to any gene: 11. The chain's CDR3 is CASNLPGTGVPEAFF. DNA for the CDR3: TGTGCCAGCAACCTCCCTGGGACAGGGGTTCCTGAAGCTTTCTTT.

This clone has more than one count but fewer than ten. In nucleotides, the CDR3 is TGCGCCAGCAGCAACCGGGACAGGGCCTCGAACACCGGGGAGCTGTTTTTT. It translates to CASSNRDRASNTGELFF. This chain links TRBV5-1 with TRBJ2-2; 9 nucleotides align to TRBD1. Losses at the gene ends were 4 bases for V and 0 bases for J; bases not matched to a gene: 7. The CDR3 covers 17 residues. CDR1 is SGHRS, CDR2 YFSETQ, per germline. Together with reference TRBV5-1 and TRBJ2-2, the CDR3 gives the full variable domain: KAGVTQTPRYLIKTRGQQVTLSCSPISGHRSVSWYQQTPGQGLQFLFEYFSETQRNKGNFPGRFSGRQFSNSRSEMNVSTLELGDSALYLCASSNRDRASNTGELFFGEGSRLTVL.

The genes are TRBV28 and TRBJ2-7, with 8 bases fitting TRBD1. Germline V lookup: CDR1 MDHEN, CDR2 SYDVKM. The trim removed 10 bases at V and 0 bases at J, leaving 5 bases unmatched. The CDR3 has 13 residues. CDR3 sequence: CATSRGPSYEQYF. The CDR3 nucleotides read TGTGCCACCTCCAGGGGGCCCTCCTACGAGCAGTACTTC.

The gene calls are TRBV6-5 and TRBJ2-7; D may be TRBD1 (5 bases). Deletions cut 7 bases from V and 0 bases from J, with 16 bases between. The CDR3 sequence is 15 residues long. Germline CDR1 is MNHEY and CDR2 is SVGAGI. The DNA for the CDR3 is TGTGCCAGCACCCGAAGTGACAGCAACTCCTACGAGCAGTACTTC. Its protein is CASTRSDSNSYEQYF.

V usage is TRBV5-5 and J usage is TRBJ1-1, with D maybe TRBD1 (5 bases). The ends were cut back, 4 bases at V and 0 bases at J, with 16 bases in the middle. Germline loops: CDR1 SGHKS, CDR2 YYEKEE (reference sequence). The length of the CDR3 is 16 residues. CDR3 sequence reads: CASSQGWGIMNTEAFF. CDR3 bases: TGTGCCAGCAGCCAGGGCTGGGGTATCATGAACACTGAAGCTTTCTTT.

The chain couples TRBV15 to TRBJ2-7; 8 positions agree with TRBD2. V lost 0 bases and J lost 3; bases outside the gene matches: 7. The length of the CDR3 is 16 residues. Germline CDR1 and CDR2: LNHNV and YYDKDF (reference sequence). The CDR3 here is CATSRDNAAGGYEQYF. The CDR3 nucleotides read TGTGCCACCAGCAGAGATAACGCGGCGGGGGGCTACGAGCAGTACTTC. The full variable domain, in which reference TRBV15 and TRBJ2-7 provide the parts outside the CDR3, is DAMVIQNPRYQVTQFGKPVTLSCSQTLNHNVMYWYQQKSSQAPKLLFHYYDKDFNNEADTPDNFQSRRPNTSFCFLDIRSPGLGDTAMYLCATSRDNAAGGYEQYFGPGTRLTVT.

The rearrangement uses TRBV19 and TRBJ1-1, with D unclear. The CDR3 has 13 amino acids. The V and J ends lost 7 bases and 0 bases respectively, with 9 bases between them. Germline V CDR1 and CDR2: LNHDA, SQIVND (reference sequence). For the CDR3, the DNA is TGTGCCAGTACCCCTTACATGAACACTGAAGCTTTCTTT. Translated, it gives CASTPYMNTEAFF. The full variable domain, rest sourced from reference TRBV19 and TRBJ1-1, is DGGITQSPKYLFRKEGQNVTLSCEQNLNHDAMYWYRQDPGQGLRLIYYSQIVNDFQKGDIAEGYSVSREKKESFPLTVTSAQKNPTAFYLCASTPYMNTEAFFGQGTRLTVV.

The CDR3 sequence: CASSLEGLAVSNEQFF. The CDR3 region has the DNA TGCGCCAGCAGCTTGGAAGGACTAGCTGTCTCGAATGAGCAGTTCTTC. This sequence joins TRBV5-1 and TRBJ2-1, with 8 bases identical to TRBD2. Germline-derived CDR1 and CDR2 are SGHRS and YFSETQ. The ends lost 0 bases at V and 7 bases at J; junction bases unmatched: 9. The length of the CDR3 is 16 residues.